The source of this T cell receptor (beta chain) is a study of T cell responses to AZD1222 COVID-19 vaccine. Overall study findings and caveats: Increases in Spike-specific TCR breadth and depth were seen after two AZD1222 doses. Vaccine-associated CD4 TCRs spanned spike, dominant at 160-218 and 743-854. Only a handful of AZD1222 recipients were seropositive at baseline.

Assay: immunoSEQ multiplex PCR; the TCRdb copy retains only in-frame clones and omits some. The data hold some 130,000 clones, with over 85% observed a single time. This CDR3 contains 14 residues. Germline loops: CDR1 SNHLY, CDR2 FYNNEI. V lost 4 bases and J lost 4, with 11 bases in between. As regards this clone: Antigen unknown.

The rearrangement joins TRBV2 to TRBJ1-5; a weak D match, TRBD1 (6 bases). This clonotype was obtained from an adult in good health. Sample: peripheral blood, taken on day 0 of AZD1222 vaccination. The CDR3 region has the DNA TGTGCCAGCAGTGTTTGGGGGGCAAATCAGCCCCAGCATTTT. It encodes CASSVWGANQPQHF.